These T cell receptor beta chains were read from a single sample in a study of cytomegalovirus exposure and HLA in healthy donors. The table came from immunoSEQ multiplex PCR; TCRdb's copy has only in-frame clones and leaves some out. The table lists over 95,000 clones, around 77% of them singletons. Material for sequencing was PBMCs. The receptors were sampled from a middle-aged man in good health and CMV-seronegative. Each CDR3 is given with its conserved first and last residue. A D gene is named only where the DNA matches it firmly. Size values are once, few and many counts, or a class for expanded clones, and some rows have none.

j_gene: TRBJ2-7
v_gene: TRBV5-1
d_gene: TRBD2
abundance: NA
CDR3aa: CASSSGLAASYEQYF
CDR3nt: TGCGCCAGCAGCTCAGGACTAGCGGCTTCCTACGAGCAGTACTTC

j_gene: TRBJ1-1
v_gene: TRBV29-1
d_gene: NA
abundance: once
CDR3aa: CSARTDMNTEAFF
CDR3nt: TGCAGCGCCAGGACAGACATGAACACTGAAGCTTTCTTT

j_gene: TRBJ2-7
v_gene: TRBV30
d_gene: NA
abundance: NA
CDR3aa: CAWSLGAGDEQYF
CDR3nt: TGTGCCTGGAGTCTTGGGGCCGGCGACGAGCAGTACTTC

j_gene: TRBJ1-1
v_gene: TRBV5-1
d_gene: TRBD1
abundance: NA
CDR3aa: CASSRTGDGTEAFF
CDR3nt: TGCGCCAGCAGCAGGACAGGGGATGGCACTGAAGCTTTCTTT

j_gene: TRBJ1-2
v_gene: TRBV10-3
d_gene: TRBD1
abundance: NA
CDR3aa: CAISERSGTGNYGYTF
CDR3nt: TGTGCCATCAGTGAAAGAAGCGGGACAGGGAACTATGGCTACACCTTC

j_gene: TRBJ1-2
v_gene: TRBV5-1
d_gene: NA
abundance: NA
CDR3aa: CASSLGQNFDGYTF
CDR3nt: TGCGCCAGCAGCTTGGGACAGAATTTTGATGGCTACACCTTC

j_gene: TRBJ1-1
v_gene: TRBV7-9
d_gene: NA
abundance: NA
CDR3aa: CASSLPRTGGLNTEAFF
CDR3nt: TGTGCCAGCAGCCTACCCAGGACGGGAGGCTTGAACACTGAAGCTTTCTTT

j_gene: TRBJ2-1
v_gene: TRBV19
d_gene: NA
abundance: NA
CDR3aa: CASSLGHGQFF
CDR3nt: TGTGCCAGTAGTCTAGGACACGGGCAGTTCTTC

j_gene: TRBJ2-3
v_gene: TRBV29-1
d_gene: TRBD1
abundance: NA
CDR3aa: CSVAQGADTQYF
CDR3nt: TGCAGCGTGGCCCAGGGGGCTGATACGCAGTATTTT

j_gene: TRBJ1-5
v_gene: TRBV28
d_gene: TRBD1
abundance: NA
CDR3aa: CASINRGAPNQPQHF
CDR3nt: TGTGCCAGCATAAACAGGGGGGCCCCCAATCAGCCCCAGCATTTT

j_gene: TRBJ1-3
v_gene: TRBV21-1
d_gene: NA
abundance: few
CDR3aa: CASSKGAVGNTIYF
CDR3nt: TGTGCCAGCAGCAAAGGGGCAGTCGGAAACACCATATATTTT

j_gene: TRBJ2-7
v_gene: TRBV29-1
d_gene: NA
abundance: NA
CDR3aa: CSVALDPLGGQYF
CDR3nt: TGCAGCGTTGCTCTAGACCCACTGGGGGGGCAGTACTTC

j_gene: TRBJ1-2
v_gene: TRBV6-6
d_gene: TRBD1
abundance: few
CDR3aa: CASSLDRVNYGYTF
CDR3nt: TGTGCCAGCAGTTTGGACAGGGTGAACTATGGCTACACCTTC

j_gene: TRBJ1-4
v_gene: TRBV13
d_gene: TRBD1
abundance: NA
CDR3aa: CASSLGQGTGTNEKLFF
CDR3nt: TGTGCCAGCAGCTTGGGACAGGGAACTGGCACTAATGAAAAACTGTTTTTT

j_gene: TRBJ1-5
v_gene: TRBV6-5
d_gene: NA
abundance: NA
CDR3aa: CASSYSGGGQPQHF
CDR3nt: TGTGCCAGCAGTTACTCCGGGGGGGGACAGCCCCAGCATTTT

j_gene: TRBJ2-1
v_gene: TRBV5-4
d_gene: NA
abundance: NA
CDR3aa: CASSMGPNSSEQFF
CDR3nt: TGTGCCAGCAGCATGGGACCTAACAGCAGCGAGCAGTTCTTC

j_gene: TRBJ2-3
v_gene: TRBV18
d_gene: NA
abundance: once
CDR3aa: CASSRGLDTQYF
CDR3nt: TGTGCCAGCTCACGGGGACTAGATACGCAGTATTTT

j_gene: TRBJ2-1
v_gene: TRBV6-5
d_gene: TRBD1
abundance: NA
CDR3aa: CASSPDRGRDEQFF
CDR3nt: TGTGCCAGCAGTCCCGACAGGGGGAGGGATGAGCAGTTCTTC

j_gene: TRBJ1-5
v_gene: TRBV7-2
d_gene: NA
abundance: NA
CDR3aa: CASSLRGQGGQPQHF
CDR3nt: TGTGCCAGCAGCTTACGAGGGCAGGGAGGGCAGCCCCAGCATTTT

j_gene: TRBJ2-1
v_gene: TRBV27
d_gene: TRBD2
abundance: NA
CDR3aa: CASSLSPSGRSKQFF
CDR3nt: TGTGCCAGCAGTTTATCGCCTAGCGGGAGGAGTAAGCAGTTCTTC

j_gene: TRBJ2-7
v_gene: TRBV19
d_gene: TRBD2
abundance: NA
CDR3aa: CASSILGTSGRHYEQYF
CDR3nt: TGTGCCAGTAGTATTTTGGGGACTAGCGGGAGACACTACGAGCAGTACTTC

j_gene: TRBJ2-1
v_gene: TRBV5-1
d_gene: TRBD1
abundance: NA
CDR3aa: CASSGGSGTGIDEQFF
CDR3nt: TGCGCCAGCAGCGGCGGATCCGGGACAGGGATCGATGAGCAGTTCTTC

j_gene: TRBJ1-2
v_gene: TRBV2
d_gene: TRBD1
abundance: NA
CDR3aa: CASSGTGSGYTF
CDR3nt: TGTGCCAGCAGTGGGACAGGGAGTGGCTACACCTTC

j_gene: TRBJ1-2
v_gene: TRBV5-6
d_gene: TRBD1
abundance: NA
CDR3aa: CASSIGTGGGGRYGYTF
CDR3nt: TGTGCCAGCAGCATCGGGACAGGGGGGGGTGGTCGATATGGCTACACCTTC

j_gene: TRBJ1-1
v_gene: TRBV28
d_gene: NA
abundance: few
CDR3aa: CASSSTLGAFF
CDR3nt: TGTGCCAGCAGTTCGACATTGGGAGCTTTCTTT

j_gene: TRBJ2-5
v_gene: TRBV6-5
d_gene: NA
abundance: NA
CDR3aa: CASSYWGEETQYF
CDR3nt: TGTGCCAGCAGTTATTGGGGGGAAGAGACCCAGTACTTC

j_gene: TRBJ2-1
v_gene: TRBV25-1
d_gene: NA
abundance: NA
CDR3aa: CASSLNEQFF
CDR3nt: TGTGCCAGCAGCCTCAATGAGCAGTTCTTC

j_gene: TRBJ2-5
v_gene: TRBV10-3
d_gene: TRBD2
abundance: NA
CDR3aa: CAISESGTSGSSEQYF
CDR3nt: TGTGCCATCAGTGAGTCAGGTACTAGCGGGAGCAGTGAGCAGTACTTC

j_gene: TRBJ2-7
v_gene: TRBV4-1
d_gene: TRBD1
abundance: NA
CDR3aa: CASSQDKGQVVYEQYF
CDR3nt: TGCGCCAGCAGCCAAGATAAAGGACAGGTAGTTTACGAGCAGTACTTC

j_gene: TRBJ1-5
v_gene: TRBV7-9
d_gene: NA
abundance: NA
CDR3aa: CASSDETVNQPQHF
CDR3nt: TGTGCCAGCAGCGACGAGACAGTGAATCAGCCCCAGCATTTT

j_gene: TRBJ1-3
v_gene: TRBV30
d_gene: TRBD1
abundance: NA
CDR3aa: CAWTGTGPYSPPGNTIYF
CDR3nt: TGTGCCTGGACCGGGACAGGGCCCTATTCCCCTCCTGGAAACACCATATATTTT

j_gene: TRBJ1-4
v_gene: TRBV21-1
d_gene: NA
abundance: NA
CDR3aa: CASSRLGQPIATNEKLFF
CDR3nt: TGTGCCAGCAGCCGTCTCGGACAGCCGATTGCAACTAATGAAAAACTGTTTTTT

j_gene: TRBJ1-2
v_gene: TRBV4-2
d_gene: NA
abundance: NA
CDR3aa: CASSPSRGNPNYGYTF
CDR3nt: TGTGCCAGCAGCCCGTCCAGGGGCAATCCTAACTATGGCTACACCTTC

j_gene: TRBJ1-5
v_gene: TRBV6-5
d_gene: NA
abundance: NA
CDR3aa: CASSATTGRPQHF
CDR3nt: TGTGCCAGCAGCGCCACGACAGGCCGCCCCCAGCATTTT

j_gene: TRBJ2-7
v_gene: TRBV6-5
d_gene: NA
abundance: NA
CDR3aa: CASRGVGELPQKQYF
CDR3nt: TGTGCCAGCAGAGGCGTGGGAGAACTGCCGCAAAAGCAGTACTTC

j_gene: TRBJ2-1
v_gene: TRBV5-1
d_gene: NA
abundance: NA
CDR3aa: CASSFKQFSYNEQFF
CDR3nt: TGCGCCAGCAGCTTCAAGCAATTCTCCTACAATGAGCAGTTCTTC

j_gene: TRBJ2-5
v_gene: TRBV30
d_gene: TRBD2
abundance: few
CDR3aa: CAWGWLPGGPRETQYF
CDR3nt: TGTGCCTGGGGTTGGCTCCCGGGGGGGCCTAGAGAGACCCAGTACTTC

j_gene: TRBJ1-6
v_gene: TRBV6-5
d_gene: NA
abundance: NA
CDR3aa: CASSYGTPYNSPLHF
CDR3nt: TGTGCCAGCAGTTACGGGACACCCTATAATTCACCCCTCCACTTT

j_gene: TRBJ2-7
v_gene: TRBV2
d_gene: NA
abundance: NA
CDR3aa: CAKSRSSYEQYF
CDR3nt: TGTGCCAAGAGTAGGAGCTCCTACGAGCAGTACTTC

j_gene: TRBJ1-2
v_gene: TRBV9
d_gene: NA
abundance: NA
CDR3aa: CASSVVGGFNYGYTF
CDR3nt: TGTGCCAGCAGCGTAGTTGGAGGTTTTAACTATGGCTACACCTTC

j_gene: TRBJ2-1
v_gene: TRBV18
d_gene: NA
abundance: NA
CDR3aa: CASSPPSVDEQFF
CDR3nt: TGTGCCAGCTCACCACCGAGTGTGGATGAGCAGTTCTTC

j_gene: TRBJ2-6
v_gene: TRBV11-3
d_gene: TRBD1
abundance: NA
CDR3aa: CASSQTGGYSGANVLTF
CDR3nt: TGTGCCAGCAGCCAAACAGGGGGGTACTCTGGGGCCAACGTCCTGACTTTC

j_gene: TRBJ2-3
v_gene: TRBV19
d_gene: NA
abundance: NA
CDR3aa: CASSIPDTQYF
CDR3nt: TGTGCCAGTAGTATTCCTGATACGCAGTATTTT

j_gene: TRBJ1-4
v_gene: TRBV28
d_gene: NA
abundance: NA
CDR3aa: CASSRPGVRGEKLFF
CDR3nt: TGTGCCAGCAGTCGACCGGGGGTTCGTGGTGAAAAACTGTTTTTT

j_gene: TRBJ2-1
v_gene: TRBV29-1
d_gene: NA
abundance: NA
CDR3aa: CSVEVGGGNEQFF
CDR3nt: TGCAGCGTTGAGGTGGGAGGCGGCAATGAGCAGTTCTTC